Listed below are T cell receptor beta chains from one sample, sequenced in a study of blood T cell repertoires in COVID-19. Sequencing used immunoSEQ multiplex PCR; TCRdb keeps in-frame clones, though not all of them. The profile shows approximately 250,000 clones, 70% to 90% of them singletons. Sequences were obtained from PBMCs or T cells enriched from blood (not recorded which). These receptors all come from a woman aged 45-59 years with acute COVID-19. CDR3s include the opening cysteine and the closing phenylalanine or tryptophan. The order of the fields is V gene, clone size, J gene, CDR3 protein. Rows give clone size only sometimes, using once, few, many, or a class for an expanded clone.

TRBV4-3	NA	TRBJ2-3	CASSPGGANTQYF
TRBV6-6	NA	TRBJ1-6	CASRYHGQNNSPLHF
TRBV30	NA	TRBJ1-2	CAWSLGTAYGYTF
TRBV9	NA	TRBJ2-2	CASSVEGGSGNTGELFF
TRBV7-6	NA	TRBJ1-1	CASSLVPGDEAFF
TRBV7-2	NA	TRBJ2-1	CASSLGLNEQFF
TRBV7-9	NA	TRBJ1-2	CASSSLRTGYYGYTF
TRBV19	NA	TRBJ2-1	CASTPLLAGGRNNEQFF
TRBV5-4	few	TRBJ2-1	CASSLDLSGTGSNEQFF
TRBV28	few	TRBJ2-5	CASTLSRGETQYF
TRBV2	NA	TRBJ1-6	CASRGTGNSPLHF
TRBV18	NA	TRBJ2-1	CASSIKTSGANEQFF
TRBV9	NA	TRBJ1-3	CASSVDSRVAGNTIYF
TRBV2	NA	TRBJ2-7	CASSVLAGGLHEQYF
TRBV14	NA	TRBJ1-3	CASSQGRSGNTIYF
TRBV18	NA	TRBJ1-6	CASSPGEGNSPLHF
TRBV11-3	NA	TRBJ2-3	CASSDNTGADTQYF
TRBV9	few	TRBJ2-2	CASRAGRGNTGELFF
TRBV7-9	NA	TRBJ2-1	CASSARGEQFF
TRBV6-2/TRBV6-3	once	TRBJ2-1	CASSWPGQGGNEQFF
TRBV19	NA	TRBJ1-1	CASDGRTEAFF
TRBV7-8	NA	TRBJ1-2	CASSFRQGDNYGYTF
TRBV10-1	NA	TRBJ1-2	CASPRPRVNYGYTF